Below, 14 T cell receptor beta chains from the same sample are listed, as sequenced in a study of Graves' ophthalmopathy and Graves' hyperthyroidism. Beta-chain TCR CDR3 regions were amplified from RNA transcripts. HTBI primers were used in a first-round RT-PCR, which preceded a second-round multiplex PCR. TCRdb re-called the multiplex PCR reads through MiXCR, storing one row per CDR3 protein. The sample records some 360,000 distinct CDR3 sequences, about 15% being singletons. Material: peripheral blood. The receptors shown here come from an adult woman with stable Graves' hyperthyroidism.

This chain connects TRBV12-3 or TRBV12-4 to TRBJ1-2; 10 bases align to TRBD1. V gave up 5 bases and J gave up 4 bases; unmatched junction bases: 7. The CDR3 extends over 15 amino acids. The CDR3 nucleotides read TGTGCCAGCAGTCTTAGGACAGGGGGAAGCTATGGCTACACCTTC. Residues: CASSLRTGGSYGYTF.

This clonotype was observed many times. The rearrangement joins TRBV28 to TRBJ2-5, with D possibly matching TRBD2 (5 bases). CDR3 size: 17 residues. The germline CDR1 and CDR2 sequences are MDHEN and SYDVKM. The ends were cut back, 2 bases at V and 5 bases at J, with 21 bases in the middle. CDR3 sequence: CASSLPLTIPPGETQYF. The CDR3 DNA is TGTGCCAGCAGTTTACCCCTCACGATACCACCGGGGGAGACCCAGTACTTC.

In its sample, this clonotype was seen many times. The V call is TRBV19, the J call TRBJ2-7; TRBD2 is a possible D gene (6 bases). This CDR3 is built from 13 residues. CDR1 and CDR2 (germline): LNHDA, SQIVND (reference sequence). The V gene lost 5 bases and the J gene lost 1 base, with 9 bases spanning the gap. Here the CDR3 DNA reads TGTGCCAGTAGTTACCGGGAGTCCTACGAGCAGTACTTC. Amino acids: CASSYRESYEQYF.

V is TRBV12-3 or TRBV12-4 and J is TRBJ1-2; tentatively, D is TRBD1 (6 bases). The CDR3 is 13 residues long. V was clipped by 5 bases and J by 8 bases, with 15 bases between them. The CDR3 sequence: CASSTTDSGGYTF. CDR3 nucleotide sequence: TGTGCCAGCAGTACCACGGACAGCGGGGGCTACACCTTC.

This clonotype was observed at least ten times. This CDR3 is CASSEGGAWGETQYF. The CDR3 DNA reads TGTGCCAGCAGTGAGGGCGGGGCCTGGGGGGAGACCCAGTACTTC. The chain combines TRBV6-1 with TRBJ2-5; D may be TRBD2 (6 bases). Germline CDR1 MNHNS, CDR2 SASEGT. The ends were cut back, 3 bases at V and 5 bases at J, with 16 bases in the middle. This CDR3 is 15 amino acids long.

This clonotype was counted many times. For the CDR3, the DNA is TGTGCTAGTGGTCACCTTGGGGTTGGGACCCAAGAGACCCAGTACTTC. Encoded protein: CASGHLGVGTQETQYF. This chain uses TRBV12-5 with TRBJ2-5; tentatively, D is TRBD1 or TRBD2 (5 bases each). This CDR3 contains 16 residues. The ends were cut back, 5 bases at V and 1 base at J, with 17 bases in the middle. Germline V lookup: CDR1 LGHNT, CDR2 FRNRAP.

Notes on this clonotype: A read error is possible here, since a much larger clone lies one base away. The chain employs TRBV6-5 and TRBJ1-5; no reliable D call. With 6 bases removed from V and 4 bases from J, the gap between germline ends came to 19 bases. The CDR3 has 16 amino acids. Germline V lookup: CDR1 MNHEY, CDR2 SVGAGI. CDR3 residues: CASSYQVPVGNQPQHF. CDR3 coding DNA: TGTGCCAGCAGCTACCAAGTTCCTGTTGGGAATCAGCCCCAGCATTTT.

This clonotype was observed many times. The V call is TRBV11-2, the J call TRBJ1-2; no clear D. CDR3 length: 16 amino acids. Germline V gene data show CDR1 as SGHAT and CDR2 as FQNNGV. Trimming pared 5 bases from V and 7 bases from J, leaving 23 bases between. In DNA form, the CDR3 reads TGTGCCAGCAGCCTCGAACGCCTCGTCCGGTCTGGTGGCTACACCTTC. Translated: CASSLERLVRSGGYTF.

This clonotype was seen a few times. The chain recombines TRBV9 with TRBJ2-7, with 7 bases aligning to TRBD2. There are 14 residues in the CDR3. Trimming removed 4 bases from V and 4 bases from J; junction bases left unmatched: 8. Germline CDR1 is SGDLS and CDR2 is YYNGEE. CDR3 sequence reads: CASSPRDYPYEQYF. The CDR3 nucleotides read TGTGCCAGCAGCCCCCGGGACTATCCATACGAGCAGTACTTC.

This clonotype was seen repeatedly, ten times or more. The rearrangement uses TRBV28 and TRBJ1-1; TRBD1 matches at 9 bases. After removal of 5 bases from V and 3 bases from J, the junction contained 7 bases not matched to a gene. Germline assignment: CDR1 MDHEN and CDR2 SYDVKM. The CDR3 totals 15 residues. The CDR3 DNA reads as TGTGCCAGCAGTCCGAAACAGGGGGCCTACACTGAAGCTTTCTTT. Amino acid sequence: CASSPKQGAYTEAFF. Full variable domain (remainder filled in from reference TRBV28 and TRBJ1-1): DVKVTQSSRYLVKRTGEKVFLECVQDMDHENMFWYRQDPGLGLRLIYFSYDVKMKEKGDIPEGYSVSREKKERFSLILESASTNQTSMYLCASSPKQGAYTEAFFGQGTRLTVV.

At least ten counts were recorded for this clonotype. The chain couples TRBV20-1 to TRBJ2-5; D unresolved. Trimming left V 3 bases short and J 4 bases short, with 12 bases between. The CDR3 covers 13 residues. Per germline, CDR1 DFQATT and CDR2 SNEGSKA (reference sequence). CDR3 DNA: TGCAGTGCTAGGGGTGGCACGACAGAGACCCAGTACTTC. Its protein is CSARGGTTETQYF.

This clonotype has a single count. The chain employs TRBV27 and TRBJ1-1; maybe TRBD1 (6 bases). The CDR3 consists of 15 residues. The V end lost 0 bases, the J end lost 6 bases, and 14 bases lay between the germline ends. In germline, CDR1 is MNHEY, CDR2 SMNVEV (reference sequence). CDR3 loop: CASSLSMRGYPEAFF. CDR3 DNA: TGTGCCAGCAGTTTATCAATGAGGGGGTACCCTGAAGCTTTCTTT.

This clonotype was recorded at least ten times. The chain carries TRBV25-1 and TRBJ2-5; no clear D gene. The germline CDR1 and CDR2 sequences are MGHDK and SYGVNS. The V end was cut by 3 bases, the J end by 5 bases, with 19 bases between. The CDR3 is 16 amino acids. The CDR3 nucleotides read TGTGCCAGCAGTGAGCCTAGGCTTCCCAGTAGGGAGACCCAGTACTTC. Translated: CASSEPRLPSRETQYF. The variable domain in full, completed from reference TRBV25-1 and TRBJ2-5, reads EADIYQTPRYLVIGTGKKITLECSQTMGHDKMYWYQQDPGMELHLIHYSYGVNSTEKGDLSSESTVSRIRTEHFPLTLESARPSHTSQYLCASSEPRLPSRETQYFGPGTRLLVL.

The rearrangement joins TRBV12-5 to TRBJ1-2; D not certain. Deletions cut 4 bases from V and 4 bases from J, with 19 bases between. Germline values: CDR1 LGHNT, CDR2 FRNRAP. This CDR3 has 16 residues. The CDR3 nucleotides are TGTGCTAGTGGTTCCCGAAGTTTCAGGTGGAGCTATGGCTACACCTTC. It is translated as CASGSRSFRWSYGYTF. The full variable domain, with the rest looked up from reference TRBV12-5 and TRBJ1-2, is DARVTQTPRHKVTEMGQEVTMRCQPILGHNTVFWYRQTMMQGLELLAYFRNRAPLDDSGMPKDRFSAEMPDATLATLKIQPSEPRDSAVYFCASGSRSFRWSYGYTFGSGTRLTVV.